This entry concerns a single T cell receptor beta chain. Its specificity is not known. Unique molecular identifiers were built into the TCR beta cDNA libraries. TCRdb passed the PCR reads through MiXCR, listing each CDR3 protein once. Of about 200,000 distinct CDR3 sequences in the sample, 25% to 30% were seen once. This sample is part of a study of post-analysis software for immune sequencing data. Study-level background: Recorded subtypes: relapsing-remitting, secondary progressive, progressive-relapsing; some patients unannotated. General study findings and limits: Normalized Chao1 diversity was significantly reduced in patients versus controls. Strong co-clustering by F measure linked samples that shared a preparation batch.

The sequenced sample was blood. The TCR sequence derives from a girl between 2 and 17 years old with multiple sclerosis.

The CDR3 DNA is TGCAGCGTTGGTCGGGATGGCGAGCAGTACTTC. Translating it yields CSVGRDGEQYF. This chain joins TRBV29-1 and TRBJ2-4, with D possibly TRBD2 on 5 matching bases. The DNA end is more similar to TRBJ2-7, so the J call may be wrong. In germline, CDR1 is SQVTM, CDR2 ANQGSEA. The CDR3 is made up of 11 amino acids.